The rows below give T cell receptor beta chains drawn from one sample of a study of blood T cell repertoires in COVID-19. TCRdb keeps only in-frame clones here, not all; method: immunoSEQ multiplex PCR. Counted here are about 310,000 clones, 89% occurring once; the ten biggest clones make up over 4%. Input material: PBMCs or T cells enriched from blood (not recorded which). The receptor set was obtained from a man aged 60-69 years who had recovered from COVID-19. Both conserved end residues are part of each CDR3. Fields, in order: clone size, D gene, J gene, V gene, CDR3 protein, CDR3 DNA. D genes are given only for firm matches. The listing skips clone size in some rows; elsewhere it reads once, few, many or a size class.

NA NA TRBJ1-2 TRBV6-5 CASTPTGTYGYTF TGTGCCAGCACCCCCACAGGAACCTATGGCTACACCTTC
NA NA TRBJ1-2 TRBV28 CASSSWGGQGYGYTF TGTGCCAGCAGTTCCTGGGGGGGGCAGGGCTATGGCTACACCTTC
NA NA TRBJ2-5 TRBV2 CASVYRQGETQYF TGTGCCAGCGTTTACCGCCAGGGCGAGACCCAGTACTTC
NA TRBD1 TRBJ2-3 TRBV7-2 CASSSRQGAGSTDTQYF TGTGCCAGCAGCTCCCGACAGGGGGCCGGTAGCACAGATACGCAGTATTTT
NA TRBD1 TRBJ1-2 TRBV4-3 CASSQDEAGGLNYGYTF TGCGCCAGCAGCCAAGATGAGGCAGGGGGCCTTAACTATGGCTACACCTTC
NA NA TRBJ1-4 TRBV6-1 CASSEVERSNEKLFF TGTGCCAGCAGTGAAGTGGAGAGATCTAATGAAAAACTGTTTTTT
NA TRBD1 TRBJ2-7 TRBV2 CASSLYPGQSYEQYF TGTGCCAGCAGTTTATATCCGGGACAGTCTTACGAGCAGTACTTC
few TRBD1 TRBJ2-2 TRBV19 CASNFRDRNTGELFF TGTGCCAGTAATTTCCGGGACAGGAACACCGGGGAGCTGTTTTTT
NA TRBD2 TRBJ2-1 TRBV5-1 CASKGGGGRAMSYNEQFF TGCGCCAGCAAGGGGGGTGGCGGGAGGGCCATGTCCTACAATGAGCAGTTCTTC
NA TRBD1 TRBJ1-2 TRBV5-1 CASSVTGDYGYTF TGCGCCAGCAGCGTTACAGGGGACTATGGCTACACCTTC
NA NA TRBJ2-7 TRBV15 CATSRDQATNSYEQYF TGTGCCACCAGCAGAGATCAGGCCACCAACTCCTACGAGCAGTACTTC
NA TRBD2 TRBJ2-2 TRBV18 CASSPPGLAGVGTGELFF TGTGCCAGCTCACCACCCGGACTAGCGGGAGTGGGGACCGGGGAGCTGTTTTTT
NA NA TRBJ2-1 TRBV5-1 CASSLAPGAGKGEQFF TGCGCCAGCAGCTTGGCCCCAGGGGCGGGTAAGGGTGAGCAGTTCTTC
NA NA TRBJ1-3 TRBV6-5 CASSYSRWSSGNTIYF TGTGCCAGCAGTTACTCGAGATGGAGCTCTGGAAACACCATATATTTT
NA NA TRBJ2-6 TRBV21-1 CASSPCPKRGANVLTF TGTGCCAGCAGCCCGTGCCCGAAGCGGGGGGCCAACGTCCTGACTTTC
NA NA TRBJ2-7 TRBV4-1 CASSHPNRGSYEQYF TGCGCCAGCAGCCACCCCAACCGGGGCTCCTACGAGCAGTACTTC
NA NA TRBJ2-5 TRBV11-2 CASSLNPSSGETQYF TGTGCCAGCAGCTTAAACCCCTCAAGCGGGGAGACCCAGTACTTC
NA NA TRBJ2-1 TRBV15 CATSRDRPGGGHYNEQFF TGTGCCACCAGCAGAGATCGCCCTGGAGGGGGCCATTATAATGAGCAGTTCTTC
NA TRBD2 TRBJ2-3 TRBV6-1 CASSDRGTRNPDTQYF TGTGCCAGCAGTGATCGAGGGACTAGAAATCCAGATACGCAGTATTTT
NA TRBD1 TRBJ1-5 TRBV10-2 CASSQGARNQPQHF TGCGCCAGCAGCCAGGGGGCTAGGAATCAGCCCCAGCATTTT
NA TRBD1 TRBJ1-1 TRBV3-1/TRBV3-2 CASSPRDRGIMNTEAFF TGTGCCAGCAGCCCCCGGGACAGGGGCATCATGAACACTGAAGCTTTCTTT
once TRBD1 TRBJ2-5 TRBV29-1 CSEKTGSETQYF TGCAGCGAGAAGACAGGGTCAGAGACCCAGTACTTC
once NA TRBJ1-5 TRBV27 CASSFPGMSNQPQHF TGTGCCAGCAGTTTCCCAGGGATGAGCAATCAGCCCCAGCATTTT
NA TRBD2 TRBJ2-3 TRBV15 CATSTRLAMGLDTQYF TGTGCCACCAGCACCAGACTAGCGATGGGGTTAGATACGCAGTATTTT
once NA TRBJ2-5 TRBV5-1 CASSLAKTGLQETQYF TGCGCCAGCAGCTTGGCCAAGACAGGCCTCCAAGAGACCCAGTACTTC
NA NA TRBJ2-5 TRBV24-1 CATRDGGQETQYF TGTGCCACTAGGGACGGGGGCCAAGAGACCCAGTACTTC
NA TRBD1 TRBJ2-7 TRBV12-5 CASGLQGAHEQYF TGTGCTAGTGGTTTGCAGGGGGCGCATGAGCAGTACTTC
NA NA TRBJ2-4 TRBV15 CATSREPSRNIQYF TGTGCCACCAGCAGAGAGCCTAGCAGGAACATTCAGTACTTC
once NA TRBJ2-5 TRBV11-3 CASSDETEEETQYF TGTGCCAGCAGCGACGAGACAGAAGAAGAGACCCAGTACTTC
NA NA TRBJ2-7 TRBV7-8 CASSSLGLSYEQYF TGTGCCAGCAGCTCCCTGGGACTTTCCTACGAGCAGTACTTC
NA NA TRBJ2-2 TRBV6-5 CASRAGNPPPGELFF TGTGCCAGCAGAGCAGGCAATCCCCCACCCGGGGAGCTGTTTTTT
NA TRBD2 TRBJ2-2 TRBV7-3 CASSKAGSGTGELFF TGTGCCAGCAGCAAAGCGGGGTCGGGCACCGGGGAGCTGTTTTTT
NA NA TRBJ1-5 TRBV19 CASSIGGRINQPQHF TGTGCCAGTAGTATTGGAGGCCGGATCAATCAGCCCCAGCATTTT
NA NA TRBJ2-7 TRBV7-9 CASSFSAARGSEQYF TGTGCCAGCAGCTTTTCAGCGGCCCGGGGGTCCGAGCAGTACTTC
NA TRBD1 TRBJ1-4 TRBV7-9 CASSVGTGTTNEKLFF TGTGCCAGCAGCGTCGGGACAGGGACAACTAATGAAAAACTGTTTTTT
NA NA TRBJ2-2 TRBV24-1 CATSDTTSPWELFF TGTGCCACCAGTGATACTACTAGCCCCTGGGAGCTGTTTTTT
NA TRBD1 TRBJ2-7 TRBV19 CASSIIGAGGYYEQYF TGTGCCAGTAGTATTATCGGCGCAGGGGGCTACTACGAGCAGTACTTC
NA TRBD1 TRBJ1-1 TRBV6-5 CASSYETGGYAFF TGTGCCAGCAGTTACGAAACAGGGGGGTATGCTTTCTTT
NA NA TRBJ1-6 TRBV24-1 CATSEGSNSPLHF TGTGCCACCAGTGAAGGGAGTAATTCACCCCTCCACTTT
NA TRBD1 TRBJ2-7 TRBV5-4 CASSLALDRGEQYF TGTGCCAGCAGCTTGGCCCTGGACAGGGGCGAGCAGTACTTC
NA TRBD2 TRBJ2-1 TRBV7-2 CASSLGLAGEQFF TGTGCCAGCAGCTTAGGTCTAGCGGGTGAGCAGTTCTTC
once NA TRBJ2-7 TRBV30 CAWSAVYEQYF TGTGCCTGGAGTGCCGTTTACGAGCAGTACTTC
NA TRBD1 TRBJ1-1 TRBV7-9 CASSYRHEGAPNTEAFF TGTGCCAGCAGCTACCGGCACGAGGGGGCCCCGAACACTGAAGCTTTCTTT
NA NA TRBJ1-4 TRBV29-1 CSVGDTTLFF TGCAGCGTTGGAGACACTACACTGTTTTTT
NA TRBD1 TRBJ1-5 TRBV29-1 CSVGGTGWFDDSNQPQHF TGCAGCGTTGGCGGGACAGGATGGTTTGATGACAGCAATCAGCCCCAGCATTTT
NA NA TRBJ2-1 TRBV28 CASRGQGPSSYNEQFF TGTGCCAGCAGAGGGCAGGGGCCGAGCTCCTACAATGAGCAGTTCTTC
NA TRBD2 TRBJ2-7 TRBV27 CASRQPGLARYEQYF TGTGCCAGCAGGCAACCGGGACTAGCGCGATACGAGCAGTACTTC
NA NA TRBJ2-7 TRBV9 CASRGTGNEQYF TGTGCCAGCAGGGGAACGGGAAACGAGCAGTACTTC
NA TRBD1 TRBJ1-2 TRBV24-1 CATSDPGQGDYGYTF TGTGCCACCAGTGACCCTGGACAGGGGGATTATGGCTACACCTTC
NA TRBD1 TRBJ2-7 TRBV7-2 CASSPSWTGGNEQYF TGTGCCAGCAGCCCAAGCTGGACAGGGGGGAACGAGCAGTACTTC
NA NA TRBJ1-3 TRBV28 CASRQGLSGNTIYF TGTGCCAGCAGACAGGGCCTCTCTGGAAACACCATATATTTT
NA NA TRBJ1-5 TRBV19 CASREIRGGQPQHF TGTGCCAGTAGGGAGATCCGGGGTGGCCAGCCCCAGCATTTT
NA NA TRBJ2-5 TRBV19 CASSLDSAPQETQYF TGTGCCAGTAGTCTAGACAGCGCGCCCCAAGAGACCCAGTACTTC
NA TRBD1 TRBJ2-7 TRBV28 CASSFQTGAYEQYF TGTGCCAGCAGTTTCCAGACAGGGGCCTACGAGCAGTACTTC
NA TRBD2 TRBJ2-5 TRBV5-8 CASRTSGSETQYF TGTGCCAGCAGGACTAGCGGGAGTGAGACCCAGTACTTC
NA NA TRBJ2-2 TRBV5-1 CATARVAGELFF TGCGCCACCGCCCGGGTCGCCGGGGAGCTGTTTTTT
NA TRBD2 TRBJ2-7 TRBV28 CASSLAGEDSGRGTYEQYF TGTGCCAGCAGTTTAGCAGGGGAGGATAGCGGGAGGGGGACCTACGAGCAGTACTTC
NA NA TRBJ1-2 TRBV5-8 CASSRGGMGNYGYTF TGTGCCAGCAGCCGCGGGGGGATGGGGAACTATGGCTACACCTTC
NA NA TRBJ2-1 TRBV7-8 CASSLALGAGFYNEQFF TGTGCCAGCAGCTTAGCCCTCGGCGCGGGATTCTACAATGAGCAGTTCTTC